This T cell receptor (beta chain) was sequenced in a study of CD8+ T cells in alopecia areata. Study-level background: For the treated group, dosing was oral tofacitinib at 5 to 10 mg twice daily. Disease severity was quantified as SALT score of affected scalp area.

Findings of the study overall: Across lesional scalp, and particularly alopecia totalis/universalis, clonality surpassed that of normal scalp.

RNA extraction and reverse transcription yielded cDNA as sequencing template. Method: immunoSEQ multiplex PCR; TCRdb's copy keeps in-frame clones and lacks some. The sample lists 200,000 to 250,000 clones; under 40% were seen once. On this clone itself: Its antigen is not known.

V lost 6 bases and J 4 bases, leaving 15 bases between the germline ends. CDR1 and CDR2 from the germline V gene are MNHEY and SMNVEV (reference sequence). The CDR3 has 14 residues. Treatment specified: oral pan-JAK inhibitor, 5-10 mg twice daily. This receptor was obtained from a human donor with alopecia areata. The sequencing here drew on CD4+ T cells sorted from blood, taken at roughly week 30, from a patient treated with tofacitinib. The chain couples TRBV27 to TRBJ1-2, with a weak D call TRBD1 (6 bases). For the CDR3, the DNA is TGTGCCAGCAGCCCCACAGGGAAATTCTATGGCTACACCTTC. Encoded protein: CASSPTGKFYGYTF.